The rows below give T cell receptor beta chains drawn from one sample of a study of cytomegalovirus exposure and HLA in healthy donors. Sequencing was performed with immunoSEQ multiplex PCR; in TCRdb, only in-frame clones are kept and a portion is missing. The sample yields 150,000 to 200,000 clones, about four fifths seen once. What was sequenced was PBMCs. The receptors were gathered from a woman aged 45 to 65 in good health and CMV-seronegative. Both conserved end residues are part of each CDR3. The order of the fields is clone size, V gene, J gene, D gene, CDR3 DNA, CDR3 protein. D genes are given only for firm matches. Clone size is stated in some rows and not others, as once, few, many or a class when expanded.

few	TRBV5-4	TRBJ2-2	TRBD1	TGCGCCAGCAGCCCCGGACAGGACGCGAACACCGGGGAGCTGTTTTTT	CASSPGQDANTGELFF
.	TRBV5-1	TRBJ2-7	TRBD1	TGCGCCAGCAGCTTGGGACAGGGGGGGTACGGGCAGTACTTC	CASSLGQGGYGQYF
.	TRBV5-5	TRBJ2-2	.	TGTGCCAGCAGCTTGAGGGACACGAACACCGGGGAGCTGTTTTTT	CASSLRDTNTGELFF
.	TRBV27	TRBJ1-1	.	TGTGCCAGCACATCCTACGCAGGTCCGAACACTGAAGCTTTCTTT	CASTSYAGPNTEAFF
few	TRBV28	TRBJ1-1	.	TGTGCCAGCCTCTCCAGCGTGGGGAACACTGAAGCTTTCTTT	CASLSSVGNTEAFF
.	TRBV7-9	TRBJ1-4	.	TGTTCCAGCTCTAAGGGGGGGGAAAAACTGTTTTTT	CSSSKGGEKLFF
.	TRBV9	TRBJ2-5	.	TGTGCCAGCAGCGCCGGCCCGGGACACAATCAAGAGACCCAGTACTTC	CASSAGPGHNQETQYF
.	TRBV5-1	TRBJ1-5	.	TGCGCCAGCAGACGGACAGCGATAAGCAATCAGCCCCAGCATTTT	CASRRTAISNQPQHF
.	TRBV5-1	TRBJ1-2	.	TGCGCCAGCAGCTCCGCCGGAGGGGTCTATGGCTACACCTTC	CASSSAGGVYGYTF
.	TRBV30	TRBJ2-3	TRBD1	TGTGCCTGGACCCTCGGACAGGGGGGGGCGGATACGCAGTATTTT	CAWTLGQGGADTQYF
once	TRBV6-5	TRBJ1-2	TRBD1	TGTGCCAGCAGTTACTCAGGAGGCAGGGGGAGAAACGGCTACACCTTC	CASSYSGGRGRNGYTF
.	TRBV10-2	TRBJ2-3	TRBD1	TGCGCCAGCTTTACAGGGGAAGCGGGCACAGATACGCAGTATTTT	CASFTGEAGTDTQYF
.	TRBV21-1	TRBJ1-1	.	TGTGCCAGCAGCAGGCAGACAGGGAAGAACACTGAAGCTTTCTTT	CASSRQTGKNTEAFF
.	TRBV19	TRBJ2-7	.	TGTGCCAGTAGTATATTGGGGCAGGGCCCCTACGAGCAGTACTTC	CASSILGQGPYEQYF
.	TRBV7-2	TRBJ1-2	.	TGTGCCAGCGGGGGGGTCTATGGCTACACCTTC	CASGGVYGYTF
few	TRBV5-1	TRBJ2-1	.	TGCGCCAGCAGCCTGAGGAGCCCCGGACGGGACTCCTACAATGAGCAGTTCTTC	CASSLRSPGRDSYNEQFF
.	TRBV19	TRBJ1-3	.	TGTGCCAGTAGGCTGAGGGCCTCTGGAAACACCATATATTTT	CASRLRASGNTIYF
.	TRBV29-1	TRBJ1-1	.	TGCAGCGTTGGGCCAGGCATGAACACTGAAGCTTTCTTT	CSVGPGMNTEAFF
.	TRBV6-5	TRBJ1-5	TRBD1	TGTGCCAGCAGCTTAGGGACAGGGAACCATCAGCCCCAGCATTTT	CASSLGTGNHQPQHF
.	TRBV5-4	TRBJ2-5	TRBD1	TGTGCCAGCAGCTTGCCGAGACAGGGGTTGGGCCAAGAGACCCAGTACTTC	CASSLPRQGLGQETQYF
.	TRBV5-6	TRBJ1-4	TRBD1	TGTGCCAGCAGCGTGACAGGGGCAACTAATGAAAAACTGTTTTTT	CASSVTGATNEKLFF
.	TRBV19	TRBJ2-7	TRBD2	TGTGCCAGCCAACCTACAGCGGGAGGCTACGAGCAGTACTTC	CASQPTAGGYEQYF
.	TRBV19	TRBJ2-6	TRBD1	TGTGCCAGTAGTATCCGACAGGGATCCCTCTCTGGGGCCAACGTCCTGACTTTC	CASSIRQGSLSGANVLTF
few	TRBV4-3	TRBJ2-5	TRBD1	TGCGCCAGCAGCTTACAAACCGGGACAGAGCAAGAGACCCAGTACTTC	CASSLQTGTEQETQYF
.	TRBV19	TRBJ1-1	.	TGTGCCAGTAGTAAGAGGGGGGGAGTGAACACTGAAGCTTTCTTT	CASSKRGGVNTEAFF
.	TRBV30	TRBJ2-1	TRBD2	TGTGCCTGGGAACAGACTAGCCCTAGTGAGCAGTTCTTC	CAWEQTSPSEQFF
few	TRBV15	TRBJ2-2	.	TGTGCCACCAGCACTCTACCCGGGGAGCTGTTTTTT	CATSTLPGELFF
.	TRBV28	TRBJ2-7	TRBD1	TGTGCCAGCAGTACCCCCGGGACAGCCTCCTACGAGCAGTACTTC	CASSTPGTASYEQYF
.	TRBV7-9	TRBJ1-6	TRBD1	TGTGCCAGCAGCCCAGGACAGGGAGGGAGTTCACCCCTCCACTTT	CASSPGQGGSSPLHF
.	TRBV29-1	TRBJ1-1	.	TGCAGCGTGCGGGGACGGATGAACACTGAAGCTTTCTTT	CSVRGRMNTEAFF
.	TRBV28	TRBJ2-7	TRBD2	TGTGCCAGCAGGACCCCCCGACTAGCGGGAGTAAAACGCGAGCAGTACTTC	CASRTPRLAGVKREQYF
.	TRBV29-1	TRBJ1-1	.	TGCAGCGTTGGGACTCTGGCAGAAAACACTGAAGCTTTCTTT	CSVGTLAENTEAFF
.	TRBV6-4	TRBJ2-1	.	TGTGCCAGCAGCCTAGCGCCGGGGAAAGTAAATGAGCAGTTCTTC	CASSLAPGKVNEQFF
.	TRBV18	TRBJ1-1	.	TGTGCCAGCTCTCGTACGACAGGTCCAGCTTTCTTT	CASSRTTGPAFF
.	TRBV28	TRBJ1-4	.	TGTGCCAGCAGGCCCGAGGGATTAATGGGTGAAAAACTGTTTTTT	CASRPEGLMGEKLFF
.	TRBV7-3	TRBJ1-1	.	TGTGCCAGCAGCTTAAATTTGGGAGGGGGAGCTTTCTTT	CASSLNLGGGAFF
.	TRBV9	TRBJ1-2	TRBD1	TGTGCCAGCAGGAGGGTTGACTTTGACAGGGTCGACTATGGCTACACCTTC	CASRRVDFDRVDYGYTF
once	TRBV4-3	TRBJ1-2	.	TGCGCCAGCAGCCAAGTAGGAGGGAATGGCTACACCTTC	CASSQVGGNGYTF
.	TRBV11-2	TRBJ2-3	.	TGTGCCAGCAGCTTCGAGGTGCGTAGCACAGATACGCAGTATTTT	CASSFEVRSTDTQYF
.	TRBV28	TRBJ1-1	.	TGTGCCAGCATGTCAGGGGTTTACACTGAAGCTTTCTTT	CASMSGVYTEAFF
few	TRBV5-8	TRBJ2-1	.	TGTGCCAGCAGCTTGGGGGAGTTGTCTGTCCATGAGCAGTTCTTC	CASSLGELSVHEQFF
.	TRBV27	TRBJ1-1	.	TGTGCCAGCAGTTTATGGGGGGTGAACACTGAAGCTTTCTTT	CASSLWGVNTEAFF
.	TRBV7-2	TRBJ2-5	TRBD2	TGTGCCAGCAGCGCAAGAGGACTAGCGGGAGGGGAGACCCAGTACTTC	CASSARGLAGGETQYF